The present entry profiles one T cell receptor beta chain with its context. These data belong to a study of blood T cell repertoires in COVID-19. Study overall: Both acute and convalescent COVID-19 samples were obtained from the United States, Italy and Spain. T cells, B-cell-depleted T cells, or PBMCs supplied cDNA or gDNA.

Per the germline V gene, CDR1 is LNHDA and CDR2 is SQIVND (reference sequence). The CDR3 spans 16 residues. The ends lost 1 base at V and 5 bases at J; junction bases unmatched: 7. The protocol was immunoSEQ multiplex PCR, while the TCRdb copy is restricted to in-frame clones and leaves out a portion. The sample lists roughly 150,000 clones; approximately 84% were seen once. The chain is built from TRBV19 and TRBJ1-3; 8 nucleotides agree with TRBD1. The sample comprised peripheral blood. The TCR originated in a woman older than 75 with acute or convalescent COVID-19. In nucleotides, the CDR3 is TGTGCCAGTAGTATAGCCCCAGGGGGCAATAGAAACACCATATATTTT. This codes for CASSIAPGGNRNTIYF.